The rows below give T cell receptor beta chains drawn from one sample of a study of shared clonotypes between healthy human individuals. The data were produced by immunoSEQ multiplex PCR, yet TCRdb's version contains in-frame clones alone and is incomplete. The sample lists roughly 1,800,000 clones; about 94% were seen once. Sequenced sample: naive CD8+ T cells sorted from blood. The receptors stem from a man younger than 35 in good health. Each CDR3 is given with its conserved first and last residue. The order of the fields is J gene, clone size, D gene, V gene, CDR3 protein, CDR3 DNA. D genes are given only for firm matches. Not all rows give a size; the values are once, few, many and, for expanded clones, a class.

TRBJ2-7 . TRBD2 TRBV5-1 CASSLYPTSGNLLNYEQYF TGCGCCAGCAGCCTATATCCGACTAGCGGGAACCTCCTAAATTACGAGCAGTACTTC
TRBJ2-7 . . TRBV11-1 CASSPTPGPLNEQYF TGTGCCAGCAGCCCTACCCCGGGGCCGTTGAACGAGCAGTACTTC
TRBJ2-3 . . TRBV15 CATSILGSDTQYF TGTGCCACCAGCATATTAGGGTCAGATACGCAGTATTTT
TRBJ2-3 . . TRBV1 CTSSQEELAATDTQYF TGCACCAGCAGCCAAGAAGAACTAGCGGCCACAGATACGCAGTATTTT
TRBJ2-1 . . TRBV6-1 CASRYVGTEQFF TGTGCCAGCAGGTACGTGGGGACTGAGCAGTTCTTC
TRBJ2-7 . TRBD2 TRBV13 CASSLGPSGNSYEQYF TGTGCCAGCAGCTTAGGCCCTAGCGGGAACTCCTACGAGCAGTACTTC
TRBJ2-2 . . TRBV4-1 CASSPVGSNTGELFF TGCGCCAGCAGCCCCGTAGGCTCGAACACCGGGGAGCTGTTTTTT
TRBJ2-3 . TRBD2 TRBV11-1 CASSFVAGGADTQYF TGTGCCAGCAGCTTCGTAGCGGGGGGGGCAGATACGCAGTATTTT
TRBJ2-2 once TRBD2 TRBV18 CASSPGTSGGNTGELFF TGTGCCAGCTCACCAGGGACTAGCGGGGGAAACACCGGGGAGCTGTTTTTT
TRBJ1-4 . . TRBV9 CASSVDGGTNEKLFF TGTGCCAGCAGCGTAGACGGGGGGACTAATGAAAAACTGTTTTTT
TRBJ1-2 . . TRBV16 CASSQWGGVAINYGYTF TGTGCCAGCAGCCAATGGGGGGGTGTAGCTATCAACTATGGCTACACCTTC
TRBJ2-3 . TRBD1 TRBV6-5 CASSYLTGVGDTQYF TGTGCCAGCAGTTACTTAACAGGGGTGGGCGATACGCAGTATTTT
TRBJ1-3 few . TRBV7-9 CASSLMGWNTIYF TGTGCCAGCAGCTTAATGGGGTGGAACACCATATATTTT
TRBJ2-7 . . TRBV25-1 CASSRLGSYEQYF TGTGCCAGCAGCCGGTTGGGTAGCTACGAGCAGTACTTC
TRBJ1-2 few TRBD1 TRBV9 CASSIQGAFGYTF TGTGCCAGCAGCATCCAGGGGGCTTTTGGCTACACCTTC
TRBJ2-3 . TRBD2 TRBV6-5 CASSYSAGGKTDTQYF TGTGCCAGCAGTTATAGCGCGGGGGGTAAGACGGATACGCAGTATTTT
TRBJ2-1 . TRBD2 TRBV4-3 CASSLGTSGDLYNEQFF TGCGCCAGCAGCCTGGGGACTAGCGGGGACCTCTACAATGAGCAGTTCTTC
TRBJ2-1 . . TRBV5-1 CASSIERWNEQFF TGCGCCAGCAGCATCGAGCGGTGGAATGAGCAGTTCTTC
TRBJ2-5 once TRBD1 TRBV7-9 CASSLFPHGDREGETQYF TGTGCCAGCAGCTTATTCCCCCATGGGGACAGGGAGGGAGAGACCCAGTACTTC
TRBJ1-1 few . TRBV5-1 CASSLVGTEAFF TGCGCCAGCAGCTTGGTGGGGACTGAAGCTTTCTTT
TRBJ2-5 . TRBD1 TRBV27 CASSPLVRDRVGETQYF TGTGCCAGCAGTCCCCTCGTGAGGGACAGGGTAGGGGAGACCCAGTACTTC
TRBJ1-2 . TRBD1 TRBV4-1 CASSQDPLRQGNYGYTF TGCGCCAGCAGCCAAGATCCCCTCCGACAGGGAAACTATGGCTACACCTTC
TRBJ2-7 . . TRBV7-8 CASSLGRAPTYEQYF TGTGCCAGCAGCTTAGGGCGGGCTCCCACCTACGAGCAGTACTTC
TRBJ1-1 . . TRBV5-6 CASSLLTGDTEAFF TGTGCCAGCAGCTTGCTCACAGGAGACACTGAAGCTTTCTTT
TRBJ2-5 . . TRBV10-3 CAISEGDGSQYF TGTGCCATCAGTGAGGGGGACGGGTCCCAGTACTTC
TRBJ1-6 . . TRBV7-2 CASSYGLNSPLHF TGTGCCAGCAGCTATGGCCTTAATTCACCCCTCCACTTT
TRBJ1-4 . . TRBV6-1 CASSEASALKLFF TGTGCCAGCAGTGAAGCATCGGCTCTCAAACTGTTTTTT
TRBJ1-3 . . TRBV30 CAWSVGLNTIYF TGTGCCTGGAGTGTTGGTCTTAACACCATATATTTT
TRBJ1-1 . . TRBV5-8 CASSSGANTEAFF TGTGCCAGCAGCTCTGGGGCGAACACTGAAGCTTTCTTT
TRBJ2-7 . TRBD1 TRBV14 CASSRMTGSTEQYF TGTGCCAGCAGCCGAATGACAGGGTCTACCGAGCAGTACTTC
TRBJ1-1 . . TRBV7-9 CASSLALGSEAFF TGTGCCAGCAGCTTAGCACTAGGTTCTGAAGCTTTCTTT
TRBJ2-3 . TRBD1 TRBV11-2 CASSSGPGTGEDTQYF TGTGCCAGCAGCTCAGGACCCGGGACAGGGGAAGATACGCAGTATTTT
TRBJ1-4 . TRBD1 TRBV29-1 CSVGDRGTTNEKLFF TGCAGCGTAGGGGACAGGGGTACAACTAATGAAAAACTGTTTTTT
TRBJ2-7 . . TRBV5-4 CASSDAEYEQYF TGTGCCAGCAGCGACGCAGAGTACGAGCAGTACTTC
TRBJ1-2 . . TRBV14 CASSGRIPGQYTF TGTGCCAGCAGCGGAAGGATCCCCGGACAGTACACCTTC
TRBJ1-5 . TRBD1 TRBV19 CASSIHRDRPYSNQPQHF TGTGCCAGTAGTATTCACCGGGACAGGCCCTATAGCAATCAGCCCCAGCATTTT
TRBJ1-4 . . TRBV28 CASNPRNEKLFF TGTGCCAGCAATCCGAGAAATGAAAAACTGTTTTTT
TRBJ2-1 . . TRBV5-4 CASSLQGINEQFF TGTGCCAGCAGCTTGCAGGGAATCAATGAGCAGTTCTTC
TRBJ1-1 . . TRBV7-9 CASGTFGTEAFF TGTGCCAGCGGGACTTTCGGCACTGAAGCTTTCTTT
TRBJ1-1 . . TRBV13 CASSSLGAGNTEAFF TGTGCCAGCAGCTCACTGGGGGCTGGGAACACTGAAGCTTTCTTT
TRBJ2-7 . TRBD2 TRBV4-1 CASSRSSGGSNEQYF TGCGCCAGCAGCCGATCTAGCGGGGGGAGCAACGAGCAGTACTTC
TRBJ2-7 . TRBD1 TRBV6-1 CASSTGGEQYF TGTGCCAGCAGTACAGGGGGGGAGCAGTACTTC
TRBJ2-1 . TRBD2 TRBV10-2 CASSYGLAEYNEQFF TGCGCCAGCAGCTACGGACTAGCCGAATACAATGAGCAGTTCTTC
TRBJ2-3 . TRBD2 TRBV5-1 CASSSLGTSGGYTDTQYF TGCGCCAGCAGCTCTCTTGGGACTAGCGGCGGGTACACAGATACGCAGTATTTT
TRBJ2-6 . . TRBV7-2 CASRPDRYGANVLTF TGTGCCAGCAGGCCTGACAGATATGGGGCCAACGTCCTGACTTTC
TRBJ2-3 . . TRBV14 CASSPVLTDTQYF TGTGCCAGCAGCCCCGTCCTTACAGATACGCAGTATTTT
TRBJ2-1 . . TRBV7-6 CASSLLVGEQFF TGTGCCAGCAGCTTACTAGTGGGGGAGCAGTTCTTC
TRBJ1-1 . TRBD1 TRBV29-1 CSVEDPGTGNTEAFF TGCAGCGTTGAAGACCCGGGGACAGGGAACACTGAAGCTTTCTTT